This TCR beta chain was sequenced in a study of T cells in placental villitis. Regarding the study in general: Two of the control placentae were from preterm deliveries, but examination found no significant pathology in either one. Placental TCR-beta repertoires were compared across villitis of unknown etiology, gestational-age-matched unaffected controls, and infectious villitis in order to test an allograft-versus-infection hypothesis. Paper-wide results and their limitations: Higher clonality was observed in villitis of unknown etiology placentae than in controls (median around 0.06 versus 0.006, p=0.0025), a finding indicative of clonal expansion. Paraffin blocks contained small amounts of decidua, so some captured T cells, especially in controls, may have been decidual rather than villous infiltrates. Higher CMV-specific clone frequencies were found in infectious CMV cases than in villitis of unknown etiology (0.011 vs 0.001), and no difference in CMV-specific clone frequencies was seen between villitis of unknown etiology and controls. With bulk tissue sequencing, helper, regulatory or cytotoxic T cells could not be distinguished, nor could maternal versus fetal T cells, and gamma-delta receptors were excluded.

In the germline V gene, CDR1 corresponds to LGHNT and CDR2 to FRNRAP. The CDR3 numbers 15 residues from cysteine through phenylalanine. Only CDR3 DNA is held: 45 bases, read in frame from base 1. V sheds 3 bases and J sheds 0 bases, leaving 9 bases between their ends. About ten placentae without villitis served as controls and were matched to the villitis of unknown etiology cases on gestational age at delivery. Placentae were collected after delivery and underwent gross and histological evaluation before archival tissue selection. Five 10-micron scrolls were cut from each FFPE block, and DNA was isolated using the AllPrep DNA/RNA FFPE Tissue kit. DNA concentration and purity were evaluated by NanoDrop, whereas RNA quality was assessed on a Bioanalyzer. About this clone: Its antigen remains unidentified. Base qualities are not at hand, and no much larger clone is one base apart.

TCR-beta CDR3 regions were amplified from genomic DNA with the immunoSEQ v4 bias-controlled multiplex PCR assay, run blinded to group allocation. To estimate the quantities of nucleated cells and T cells in each sample, reference gene primers were included together with the TCR-beta primers. Sequencing of the libraries was performed on an Illumina MiSeq with a 100-cycle paired-end protocol. As for how the authors treated the data: Diversity and richness were calculated in immunoSEQ Analyzer software; richness by iChao1, clonality based on Pielou evenness and Shannon diversity (0-1, higher means less diverse). CDR3 amino acid sequences together with their V/J genes were searched in VDJdb for CMV, EBV and influenza A specificities using confidence 3 and substitution 2. The Morisita-Horn index was used to assess TCR-beta amino acid clonotype overlap between villitis of unknown etiology, infectious villitis and control repertoires. TCRdb mirrors the immuneACCESS table, restricted to in-frame sequences. Some clones are absent from its copies; in checked studies, under half trace to an unresolved V gene, and the reason for the others is unknown. V, J and clone size derive from that table, while D and trimming were established from the DNA sequence. Across this sample there are about 500 clones, with 80% to 95% seen only once. In total, the top ten clones hold 15% to 20% of the sample.

This clonotype was sampled from a human donor in good health; the placental T cells may come from both mother and fetus. The chain was built from TRBV12-5 and TRBJ2-1, with an unclear D gene assignment. Sequencing was done on a sample of placental tissue containing maternal and fetal cells. In nucleotide form, the sequence is TGTGCTAGTGGTTTAGGGCAGAGCTCCTACAATGAGCAGTTCTTC. Protein translation: CASGLGQSSYNEQFF. Where the CDR3 stops, the reference TRBV12-5 and TRBJ2-1 genes take over; the full variable domain is DARVTQTPRHKVTEMGQEVTMRCQPILGHNTVFWYRQTMMQGLELLAYFRNRAPLDDSGMPKDRFSAEMPDATLATLKIQPSEPRDSAVYFCASGLGQSSYNEQFFGPGTRLTVL.